The next 9 T cell receptor beta chains were all read from a single sample in a study of cytomegalovirus exposure and HLA in healthy donors. Primers: 60 Vbeta forward and 13 Jbeta reverse. The protocol was immunoSEQ multiplex PCR, while the TCRdb copy is restricted to in-frame clones and leaves out a portion. This sample has about 130,000 clones; 77% occur once, and the top ten carry 3.5% to 5%. Source material: PBMCs. Source of these receptors: a male donor in good health and CMV-seropositive.

This rearrangement joins TRBV5-5 to TRBJ2-2; 7 bases map to TRBD1. V gave up 3 bases and J gave up 1 base; unmatched junction bases: 3. This CDR3 spans 15 amino acids. Germline loops: CDR1 SGHKS, CDR2 YYEKEE (reference sequence). The CDR3 coding sequence is TGTGCCAGCAGCTACAGGACAGGGAACACCGGGGAGCTGTTTTTT. This codes for CASSYRTGNTGELFF.

The V call is TRBV7-9, the J call TRBJ1-1, with no clear D. Germline lookup yields CDR1 SEHNR and CDR2 FQNEAQ (reference sequence). V was clipped by 4 bases and J by 7 bases, with 13 bases between them. CDR3 length: 13 residues. As DNA, the CDR3 is TGTGCCAGCAGCTCCGTGGGCCCCCTTGAAGCTTTCTTT. Translated: CASSSVGPLEAFF.

The genes are TRBV10-1 and TRBJ2-2, with D maybe TRBD2 (7 bases). V lost 10 bases to trimming and J lost 6 bases, with 21 bases between them. The CDR3 runs 15 residues. Germline V gene sequence: CDR1 WNHNN, CDR2 SYGVQD (reference sequence). The CDR3 DNA reads TGCGCCAACAGAGGGGGGGCGCCGGGTCCCGGGGAGCTGTTTTTT. The encoded protein is CANRGGAPGPGELFF.

About this clone: At one boundary the junction diverges from the germline segment, which might be a read error. The chain uses TRBV7-9 and TRBJ2-5; a weak D match, TRBD1 (6 bases). The CDR3 sequence is 16 residues long. Germline-derived CDR1 and CDR2 are SEHNR and FQNEAQ (reference sequence). CDR3 loop: CSSSLIGTPYQETQYF. DNA for the CDR3: TGTTCCAGCAGCTTAATCGGGACACCATACCAAGAGACCCAGTACTTC.

The chain combines TRBV5-4 with TRBJ2-1, with D perhaps matching TRBD2 (6 bases). V was clipped by 4 bases and J by 6 bases, with 14 bases between them. The V gene's germline CDR1 is SGHNT and CDR2 YYREEE (reference sequence). This CDR3 contains 14 residues. Here the CDR3 DNA reads TGTGCCAGCAGCCCCGGGACTCTCATCAATGAGCAGTTCTTC. Amino acids: CASSPGTLINEQFF. Combining the CDR3 with reference TRBV5-4 and TRBJ2-1 gives the whole variable domain ETGVTQSPTHLIKTRGQQVTLRCSSQSGHNTVSWYQQALGQGPQFIFQYYREEENGRGNFPPRFSGLQFPNYSSELNVNALELDDSALYLCASSPGTLINEQFFGPGTRLTVL.

The chain employs TRBV28 and TRBJ2-1; 8 nucleotides align to TRBD2. In germline, CDR1 is MDHEN, CDR2 SYDVKM. CDR3 length: 15 amino acids. Trimming took 7 bases from V and 7 from J; bases not matched to a gene: 12. The CDR3 loop reads CASTRSGRVRNEQFF. The CDR3 nucleotides are TGTGCCAGCACCCGCAGCGGGAGAGTAAGGAATGAGCAGTTCTTC. Supplemented by reference TRBV28 and TRBJ2-1, the full variable domain reads DVKVTQSSRYLVKRTGEKVFLECVQDMDHENMFWYRQDPGLGLRLIYFSYDVKMKEKGDIPEGYSVSREKKERFSLILESASTNQTSMYLCASTRSGRVRNEQFFGPGTRLTVL.

The J gene is TRBJ1-1, the V gene TRBV6-6; possibly TRBD1 for D (5 bases). Germline CDR1 is MNHNY and CDR2 is SVGAGI (reference sequence). This CDR3 contains 15 residues. Trimming pared 5 bases from V and 4 bases from J, leaving 17 bases between. In nucleotides, the CDR3 is TGTGCCAGCAGTAGGGGTTCAGGGCGTGGCACTGAAGCTTTCTTT. Its protein is CASSRGSGRGTEAFF.

The rearrangement uses TRBV7-9 and TRBJ2-3, with 9 bases fitting TRBD2. Trimming cost V 0 bases and J 5 bases; bases outside gene matches: 6. Germline assignment: CDR1 SEHNR and CDR2 FQNEAQ (reference sequence). This CDR3 comprises 16 residues. The CDR3 region is CASSLAWRGGGDTQYF. As DNA, the CDR3 is TGTGCCAGCAGCTTAGCGTGGCGGGGGGGCGGAGATACGCAGTATTTT.

The V and J genes are TRBV28 and TRBJ2-7; 7 positions match TRBD2. V dropped 3 bases and J dropped 3; count of bases not matched to a gene: 8. Germline CDR1 MDHEN, CDR2 SYDVKM. The CDR3 covers 15 residues. CDR3 in DNA: TGTGCCAGCAGTTTGCCCAGCGGGACCTTCTACGAGCAGTACTTC. Translated: CASSLPSGTFYEQYF.